These 7 T cell receptor beta chains originate from one sample sequenced in a study of human T cells and chemical hapten exposure. TCRdb analysed the RACE reads with MiXCR anew, one entry per CDR3 protein. The data contain more than 100,000 distinct CDR3 sequences, roughly 14% of them seen just once; the ten biggest clones take up 2.5% to 3%. Time point denoted: pre-sensitization, week 0. The sample's treatment: therapeutic diphenylcyclopropenone sensitization with weekly scalp DPC. Material: whole blood, obtained in connection with sensitization to the hapten diphenylcyclopropenone (DPC). These receptors came from a woman younger than 30 with alopecia areata. Some clones in this sample may be carry-over from other donors' samples.

This clonotype has ten or more counts. V usage is TRBV20-1 and J usage is TRBJ1-3, with D unclear. The germline CDR1 and CDR2 sequences are DFQATT and SNEGSKA (reference sequence). The V and J ends lost 0 bases and 0 bases respectively, with 9 bases between them. The CDR3 extends over 15 amino acids. CDR3: CSAREVRSSGNTIYF. The DNA of the CDR3 is TGCAGTGCTAGAGAGGTGCGGTCCTCTGGAAACACCATATATTTT.

This clonotype was counted at least ten times. The genes are TRBV7-9 and TRBJ1-1, with D tentatively TRBD1 (5 bases). V lost 2 bases, J lost 0 bases, and 22 bases lay in between. The CDR3 runs to 19 residues. CDR1 is SEHNR, CDR2 FQNEAQ, per germline (reference sequence). This CDR3 is CASSLQALGRPTLNTEAFF. The CDR3 region has the DNA TGTGCCAGCAGCTTACAGGCCTTGGGACGGCCCACTCTGAACACTGAAGCTTTCTTT.

This clonotype was seen just once. The CDR3 loop reads CASSSEGTDPNYGYTF. CDR3 DNA sequence: TGTGCCAGCAGCTCCGAAGGGACAGATCCTAACTATGGCTACACCTTC. The gene calls are TRBV5-4 and TRBJ1-2, with 7 bases fitting TRBD1. In germline, CDR1 is SGHNT, CDR2 YYREEE (reference sequence). Unmatched junction bases numbered 8, after V lost 3 bases and J lost 0 bases. The CDR3 is 16 amino acids.

The genes are TRBV4-2 and TRBJ2-2, with unresolved D. Germline V gene data show CDR1 as LGHNA and CDR2 as YNFKEQ. Between the trimmed V and J ends, which lost 0 bases and 1 base, there was a span of 12 bases. The CDR3 consists of 17 residues. CDR3 in DNA: TGTGCCAGCAGCCAAGATCTCCTCCGAGGGAACACCGGGGAGCTGTTTTTT. The encoded protein is CASSQDLLRGNTGELFF.

There are a few counts of this clonotype. CDR3 residues: CASSLAGKTQYF. The DNA of the CDR3 is TGTGCCAGCAGCTTGGCCGGAAAGACCCAGTACTTC. The V gene is TRBV11-2, the J gene TRBJ2-5; D is ambiguous. V lost 3 bases to trimming and J lost 6 bases, with 8 bases between them. This CDR3 is built from 12 residues. Germline V gene sequence: CDR1 SGHAT, CDR2 FQNNGV.

This clonotype appeared a few times. CDR3 loop: CSARSPLRVSYNEQFF. For the CDR3, the DNA is TGCAGTGCTAGAAGCCCCCTCAGGGTGTCCTACAATGAGCAGTTCTTC. This chain joins TRBV20-1 and TRBJ2-1; D is possibly TRBD1 (5 bases). The V and J ends lost 2 bases and 1 base respectively, with 15 bases between them. There are 16 residues in the CDR3. The germline CDR1 and CDR2 sequences are DFQATT and SNEGSKA (reference sequence).

Ten or more counts support this clonotype. V usage is TRBV20-1 and J usage is TRBJ2-4; TRBD2 might be the D (7 bases). In germline, CDR1 is DFQATT, CDR2 SNEGSKA (reference sequence). Trimming shortened V by 5 bases and J by 5 bases, and 19 bases separated the two germline ends. There are 15 residues in the CDR3. The CDR3 reads CSAARTGGTENIQYF. CDR3 in DNA: TGCAGTGCTGCCCGAACGGGGGGCACGGAAAACATTCAGTACTTC.